These T cell receptor beta chains were read from a single sample in a study of human T cells and chemical hapten exposure. TCRdb re-derived calls from the RACE reads in MiXCR, one entry per CDR3 protein. The repertoire consists of approximately 90,000 distinct CDR3 sequences, with 9.5% to 12% occurring once and the leading ten covering more than 2%. The sample in question was whole blood, obtained in connection with sensitization to the hapten diphenylcyclopropenone (DPC). The receptors come from a man aged 35 to 55 with alopecia areata. Some clones in this sample may be carry-over from other donors' samples. The CDR3 runs from the conserved cysteine through the conserved F or W. The order of the fields is CDR3 protein, CDR3 DNA, V gene, D gene, J gene, clone size. The D gene is left open where the match is weak. Only part of the rows carry a size: once, few, many, or a class if the clone is expanded.

CASTSGGRPFYNEQFF | TGTGCCAGCACATCCGGCGGGAGGCCCTTCTACAATGAGCAGTTCTTC | TRBV6-2/TRBV6-3 | TRBD2 | TRBJ2-1 | few
CASTQGRQADTQYF | TGTGCCAGTACCCAGGGTCGGCAGGCAGATACGCAGTATTTT | TRBV19 | . | TRBJ2-3 | .
CSARDLVAGELFF | TGCAGTGCTAGAGATCTCGTCGCCGGGGAGCTGTTTTTT | TRBV20-1 | . | TRBJ2-2 | many
CASSFSILTPTDTQYF | TGTGCCAGCAGTTTTAGCATTCTGACCCCCACAGATACGCAGTATTTT | TRBV12-3/TRBV12-4 | . | TRBJ2-3 | few
CASGGQVKDTQYF | TGTGCCAGCGGAGGACAGGTGAAAGATACGCAGTATTTT | TRBV7-2 | TRBD1 | TRBJ2-3 | many
CASSLAPTVLVTGELFF | TGTGCCAGCAGCTTAGCGCCTACCGTACTAGTCACCGGGGAGCTGTTTTTT | TRBV7-2 | . | TRBJ2-2 | few
CASSFEGLTRGYKNIQYF | TGTGCCAGCAGTTTCGAGGGACTCACAAGAGGCTACAAAAACATTCAGTACTTC | TRBV12-3/TRBV12-4 | . | TRBJ2-4 | .
CASSSARATEAFF | TGTGCCAGCAGTTCCGCCAGGGCCACTGAAGCTTTCTTT | TRBV6-2/TRBV6-3 | . | TRBJ1-1 | many
CASSYGARYGYTF | TGTGCCAGCAGTTACGGGGCACGCTATGGCTACACCTTC | TRBV6-2/TRBV6-3 | . | TRBJ1-2 | few
CASSFRGSETQYF | TGTGCCAGCAGCTTTCGAGGGTCAGAGACCCAGTACTTC | TRBV7-2 | . | TRBJ2-5 | .
CSVRAYHSYEQYF | TGCAGTGTTAGGGCCTATCACTCCTACGAGCAGTACTTC | TRBV20-1 | . | TRBJ2-7 | few
CASSWDLKRELGEQFF | TGTGCCAGCAGTTGGGACCTAAAGCGGGAGCTGGGGGAGCAGTTCTTC | TRBV6-2/TRBV6-3 | TRBD2 | TRBJ2-1 | many
CASSLDPFASEQGAFF | TGCGCCAGCAGCTTGGATCCTTTTGCGTCGGAACAGGGAGCTTTCTTT | TRBV5-1 | . | TRBJ1-1 | few
CASSLAHLPGELFF | TGTGCCAGCAGTTTAGCGCATCTACCCGGGGAGCTGTTTTTT | TRBV28 | . | TRBJ2-2 | many
CSAIHASTDTQYF | TGCAGCGCCATACATGCATCCACAGATACGCAGTATTTT | TRBV29-1 | . | TRBJ2-3 | .
CASSVDPPGGLTDTQYF | TGTGCCAGCAGCGTAGACCCACCGGGAGGGTTAACAGATACGCAGTATTTT | TRBV9 | TRBD2 | TRBJ2-3 | few
CASSLYLRTAGSSGANVLTF | TGTGCCAGCAGTTTATATCTCCGGACGGCAGGGAGCTCTGGGGCCAACGTCCTGACTTTC | TRBV28 | . | TRBJ2-6 | many
CASSLGGGAATEAFF | TGCGCCAGCAGCTTGGGGGGGGGAGCGGCCACTGAAGCTTTCTTT | TRBV5-1 | . | TRBJ1-1 | few
CASSLGPGQGQETQYF | TGCGCCAGCAGCTTGGGACCGGGACAGGGACAAGAGACCCAGTACTTC | TRBV5-1 | TRBD1 | TRBJ2-5 | .
CASSLGRQGAFF | TGTGCCAGCAGCTTAGGACGTCAGGGAGCTTTCTTT | TRBV11-2 | . | TRBJ1-1 | many
CASSPDRNEKLFF | TGTGCCAGCTCCCCCGACAGGAATGAAAAACTGTTTTTT | TRBV18 | . | TRBJ1-4 | many
CSVFLAGTSDTQYF | TGCAGCGTTTTTCTAGCGGGAACCTCAGATACGCAGTATTTT | TRBV29-1 | TRBD2 | TRBJ2-3 | many
CASSLERTDTQYF | TGTGCCAGCAGCTTAGAGAGGACAGATACGCAGTATTTT | TRBV11-3 | . | TRBJ2-3 | .
CSAVAQGNQPQHF | TGCAGTGCTGTCGCCCAAGGCAATCAGCCCCAGCATTTT | TRBV20-1 | . | TRBJ1-5 | many
CASSFAQDTEAFF | TGTGCCAGCAGCTTCGCCCAGGACACTGAAGCTTTCTTT | TRBV7-9 | . | TRBJ1-1 | .
CASTPQSGVGEQYF | TGTGCCAGCACCCCTCAGTCGGGAGTGGGCGAGCAGTACTTC | TRBV27 | . | TRBJ2-7 | many
CASSLAEGLNSPLHF | TGTGCCAGCAGCTTGGCCGAGGGGCTGAATTCACCCCTCCACTTT | TRBV5-4 | . | TRBJ1-6 | few
CASSYGTGSEQYF | TGTGCCAGCAGTTACGGGACAGGGTCCGAGCAGTACTTC | TRBV6-5 | TRBD1 | TRBJ2-7 | few
CASSRKSEDTQYF | TGTGCCAGCAGCCGGAAGTCTGAAGATACGCAGTATTTT | TRBV5-4 | . | TRBJ2-3 | .
CAVPGFTGELFF | TGTGCCGTACCGGGGTTCACCGGGGAGCTGTTTTTT | TRBV2 | . | TRBJ2-2 | many
CASSLAGLAYDEQFF | TGCGCCAGCAGCTTGGCGGGACTAGCTTACGATGAGCAGTTCTTC | TRBV5-1 | TRBD2 | TRBJ2-1 | few
CASSASLGDPRANYGYTF | TGTGCCAGCAGCGCCTCCTTGGGGGATCCCAGAGCTAACTATGGCTACACCTTC | TRBV9 | . | TRBJ1-2 | few
CATSRGGLSGNEQFF | TGTGCCACCAGCCGTGGGGGACTATCAGGTAATGAGCAGTTCTTC | TRBV15 | TRBD2 | TRBJ2-1 | many
CSARVPGTDYNSPLHF | TGCAGTGCGAGGGTCCCAGGGACCGATTATAATTCACCCCTCCACTTT | TRBV20-1 | . | TRBJ1-6 | many
CASTEEGPGELFF | TGCGCCAGCACGGAAGAAGGGCCCGGGGAGCTGTTTTTT | TRBV5-1 | . | TRBJ2-2 | .
CASSLMQGANYGYTF | TGTGCCAGCAGCTTAATGCAGGGGGCTAACTATGGCTACACCTTC | TRBV11-3 | TRBD1 | TRBJ1-2 | few
CAISESWGGPYEQYF | TGTGCCATCAGTGAGTCATGGGGCGGCCCCTACGAGCAGTACTTC | TRBV10-3 | . | TRBJ2-7 | few
CASSVSPSVTEAFF | TGTGCCAGCAGCGTTAGTCCCAGCGTGACTGAAGCTTTCTTT | TRBV7-3 | . | TRBJ1-1 | many
CASSLVSWDSTDTQYF | TGTGCCAGCAGCTTGGTCAGCTGGGACAGCACAGATACGCAGTATTTT | TRBV5-6 | . | TRBJ2-3 | few
CASSQDSRVGEQFF | TGTGCCAGCAGCCAAGATTCCAGGGTGGGTGAGCAGTTCTTC | TRBV3-1 | . | TRBJ2-1 | few
CASSPGLAGVNEQFF | TGCGCCAGCAGCCCGGGACTAGCGGGAGTCAATGAGCAGTTCTTC | TRBV5-1 | TRBD2 | TRBJ2-1 | .
CASVPAATNEKLFF | TGTGCCAGTGTCCCAGCAGCAACTAATGAAAAACTGTTTTTT | TRBV19 | . | TRBJ1-4 | .
CASSLRTGKAFF | TGTGCCAGCAGTTTGAGGACAGGGAAAGCTTTCTTT | TRBV28 | TRBD1 | TRBJ1-1 | few